The source of this T cell receptor beta chain is a study of human T cells and chemical hapten exposure. Total RNA came from unfractionated whole blood. One entry per CDR3 protein results from TCRdb running MiXCR on the 5' RACE reads. The data show over 70,000 distinct CDR3 sequences, around 15% seen once. This CDR3 has 15 amino acids. Per germline, CDR1 MGHRA and CDR2 YSYEKL. V lost 3 bases to trimming and J lost 6 bases, with 12 bases between them. This receptor was obtained from a female donor in good health. The gene calls are TRBV4-1 and TRBJ1-6; TRBD1 is a possible D gene (5 bases). Here the CDR3 DNA reads TGCGCCAGCAGCCAGGGTCTTGGGGGTAATTCACCCCTCCACTTT. It encodes CASSQGLGGNSPLHF.